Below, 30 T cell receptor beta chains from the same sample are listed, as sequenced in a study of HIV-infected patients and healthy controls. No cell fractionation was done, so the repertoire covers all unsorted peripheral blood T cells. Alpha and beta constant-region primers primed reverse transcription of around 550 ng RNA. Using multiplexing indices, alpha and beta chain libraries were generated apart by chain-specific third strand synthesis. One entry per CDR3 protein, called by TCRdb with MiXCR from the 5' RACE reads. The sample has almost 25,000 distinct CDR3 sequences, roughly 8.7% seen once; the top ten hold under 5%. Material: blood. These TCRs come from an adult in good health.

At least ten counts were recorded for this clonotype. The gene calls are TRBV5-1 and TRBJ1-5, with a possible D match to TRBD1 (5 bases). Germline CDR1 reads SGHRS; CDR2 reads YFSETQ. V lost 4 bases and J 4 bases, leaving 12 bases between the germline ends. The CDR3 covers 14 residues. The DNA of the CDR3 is TGCGCCAGCAGCCCCGCGGGGGGAAATCAGCCCCAGCATTTT. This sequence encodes CASSPAGGNQPQHF.

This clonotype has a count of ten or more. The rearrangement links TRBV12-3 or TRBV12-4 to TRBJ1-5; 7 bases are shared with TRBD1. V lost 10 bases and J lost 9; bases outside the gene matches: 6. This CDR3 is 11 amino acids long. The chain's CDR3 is CATGGPGPQHF. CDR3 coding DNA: TGTGCCACAGGGGGACCCGGGCCCCAGCATTTT.

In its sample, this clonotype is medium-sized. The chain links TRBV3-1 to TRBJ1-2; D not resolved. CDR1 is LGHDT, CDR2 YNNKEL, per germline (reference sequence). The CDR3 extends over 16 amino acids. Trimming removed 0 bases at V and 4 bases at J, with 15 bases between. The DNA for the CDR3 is TGTGCCAGCAGCCAAGAGGGAGTAGGAGGGATCTATGGCTACACCTTC. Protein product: CASSQEGVGGIYGYTF.

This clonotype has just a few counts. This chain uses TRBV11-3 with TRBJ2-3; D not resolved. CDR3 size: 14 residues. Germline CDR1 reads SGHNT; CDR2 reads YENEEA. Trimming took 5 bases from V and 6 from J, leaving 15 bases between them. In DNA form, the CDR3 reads TGTGCCAGCAGCCCTGGACCGTCTTGGGATACGCAGTATTTT. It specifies CASSPGPSWDTQYF.

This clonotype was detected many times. As DNA, the CDR3 is TGTGCCAGCAGTCAGTTGACTTTGGGGGCTCAGAACACTGAAGCTTTCTTT. It encodes CASSQLTLGAQNTEAFF. The gene calls are TRBV6-1 and TRBJ1-1; D perhaps matches TRBD1 (6 bases). Germline V CDR1 and CDR2: MNHNS, SASEGT. Deletions cut 5 bases from V and 1 base from J, with 20 bases between. The CDR3 covers 17 residues.

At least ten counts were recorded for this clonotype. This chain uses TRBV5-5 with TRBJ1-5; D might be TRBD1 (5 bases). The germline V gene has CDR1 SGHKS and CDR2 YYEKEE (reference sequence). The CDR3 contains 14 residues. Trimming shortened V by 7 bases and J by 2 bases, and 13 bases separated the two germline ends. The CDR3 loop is CASAGRYGNQPQHF. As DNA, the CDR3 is TGTGCCAGCGCGGGGCGTTATGGCAATCAGCCCCAGCATTTT.

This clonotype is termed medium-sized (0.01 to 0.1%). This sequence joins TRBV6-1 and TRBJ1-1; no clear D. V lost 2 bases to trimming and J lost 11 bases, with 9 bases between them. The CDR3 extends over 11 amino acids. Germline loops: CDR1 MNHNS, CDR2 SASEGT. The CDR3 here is CASSERGDAFF. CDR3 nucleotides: TGTGCCAGCAGTGAACGCGGTGACGCTTTCTTT.

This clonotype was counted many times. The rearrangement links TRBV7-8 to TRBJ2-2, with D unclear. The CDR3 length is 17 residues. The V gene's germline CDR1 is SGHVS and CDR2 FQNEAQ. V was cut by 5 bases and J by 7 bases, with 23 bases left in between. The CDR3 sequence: CASSASGARFIGGELFF. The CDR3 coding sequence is TGTGCCAGCAGCGCCAGTGGTGCGCGCTTTATCGGCGGGGAGCTGTTTTTT.

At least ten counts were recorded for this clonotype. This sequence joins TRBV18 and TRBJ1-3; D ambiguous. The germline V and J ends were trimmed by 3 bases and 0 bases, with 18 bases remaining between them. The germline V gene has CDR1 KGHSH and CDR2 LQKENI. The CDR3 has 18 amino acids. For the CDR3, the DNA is TGTGCCAGCTCACCCCTTTTACTCTCCTCTTTCTCTGGAAACACCATATATTTT. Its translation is CASSPLLLSSFSGNTIYF.

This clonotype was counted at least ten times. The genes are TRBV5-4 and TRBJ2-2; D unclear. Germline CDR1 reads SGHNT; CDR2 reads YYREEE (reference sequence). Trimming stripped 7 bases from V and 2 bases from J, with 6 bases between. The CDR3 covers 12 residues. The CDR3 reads CASPSNTGELFF. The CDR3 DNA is TGTGCCAGCCCAAGTAACACCGGGGAGCTGTTTTTT.

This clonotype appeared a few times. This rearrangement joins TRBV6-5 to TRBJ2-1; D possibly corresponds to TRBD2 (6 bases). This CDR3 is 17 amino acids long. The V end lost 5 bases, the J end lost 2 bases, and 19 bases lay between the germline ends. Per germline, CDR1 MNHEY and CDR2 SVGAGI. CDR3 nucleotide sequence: TGTGCCAGCAGTCGGACGGGAGTTGGAGGTACCTACAATGAGCAGTTCTTC. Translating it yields CASSRTGVGGTYNEQFF.

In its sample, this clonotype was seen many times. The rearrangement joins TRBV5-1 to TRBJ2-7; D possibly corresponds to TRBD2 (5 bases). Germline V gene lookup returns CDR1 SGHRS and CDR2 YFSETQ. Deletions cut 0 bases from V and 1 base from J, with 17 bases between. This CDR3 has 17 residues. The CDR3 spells CASSLAWAGYVSYEQYF. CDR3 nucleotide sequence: TGCGCCAGCAGCTTGGCCTGGGCGGGCTACGTATCCTACGAGCAGTACTTC. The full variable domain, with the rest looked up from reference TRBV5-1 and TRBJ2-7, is KAGVTQTPRYLIKTRGQQVTLSCSPISGHRSVSWYQQTPGQGLQFLFEYFSETQRNKGNFPGRFSGRQFSNSRSEMNVSTLELGDSALYLCASSLAWAGYVSYEQYFGPGTRLTVT.

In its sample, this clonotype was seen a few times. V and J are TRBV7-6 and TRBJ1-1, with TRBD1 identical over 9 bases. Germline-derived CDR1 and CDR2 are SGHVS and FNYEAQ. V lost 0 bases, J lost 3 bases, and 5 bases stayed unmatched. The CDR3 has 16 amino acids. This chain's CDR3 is CASSLAYRDRDTEAFF. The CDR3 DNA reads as TGTGCCAGCAGCTTAGCTTATCGGGACAGGGACACTGAAGCTTTCTTT.

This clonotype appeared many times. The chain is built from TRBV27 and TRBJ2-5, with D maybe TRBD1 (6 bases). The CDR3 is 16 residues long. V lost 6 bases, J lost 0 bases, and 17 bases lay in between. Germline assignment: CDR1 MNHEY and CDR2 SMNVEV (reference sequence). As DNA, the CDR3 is TGTGCCAGCAGCCTCCGACAGGCCCCGTACCAAGAGACCCAGTACTTC. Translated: CASSLRQAPYQETQYF.

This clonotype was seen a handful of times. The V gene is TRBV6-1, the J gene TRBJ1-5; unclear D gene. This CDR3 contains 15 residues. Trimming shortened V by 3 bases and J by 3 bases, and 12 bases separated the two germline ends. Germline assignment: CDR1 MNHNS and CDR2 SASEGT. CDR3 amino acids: CASSEALSANQPQHF. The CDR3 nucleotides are TGTGCCAGCAGTGAGGCTTTATCGGCCAATCAGCCCCAGCATTTT.

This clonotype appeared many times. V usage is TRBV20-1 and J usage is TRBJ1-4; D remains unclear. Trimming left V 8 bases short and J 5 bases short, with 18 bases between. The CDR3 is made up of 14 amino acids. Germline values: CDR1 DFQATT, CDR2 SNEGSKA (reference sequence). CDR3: CSHRDETVNEKLFF. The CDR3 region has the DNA TGCAGTCATAGAGATGAGACCGTGAATGAAAAACTGTTTTTT.

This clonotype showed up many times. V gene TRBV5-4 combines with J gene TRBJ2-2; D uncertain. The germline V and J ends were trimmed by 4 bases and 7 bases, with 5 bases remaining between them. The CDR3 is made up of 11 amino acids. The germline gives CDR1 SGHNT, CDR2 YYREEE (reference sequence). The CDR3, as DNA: TGTGCCAGCAGCCTGCTCGGGGAGCTGTTTTTT. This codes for CASSLLGELFF. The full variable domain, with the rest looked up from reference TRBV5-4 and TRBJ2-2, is ETGVTQSPTHLIKTRGQQVTLRCSSQSGHNTVSWYQQALGQGPQFIFQYYREEENGRGNFPPRFSGLQFPNYSSELNVNALELDDSALYLCASSLLGELFFGEGSRLTVL.

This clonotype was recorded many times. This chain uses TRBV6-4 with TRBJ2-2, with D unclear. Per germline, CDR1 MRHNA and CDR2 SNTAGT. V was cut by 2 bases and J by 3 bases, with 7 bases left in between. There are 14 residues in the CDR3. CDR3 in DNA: TGTGCCAGCAGTGACAAACAAGACACCGGGGAGCTGTTTTTT. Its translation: CASSDKQDTGELFF.

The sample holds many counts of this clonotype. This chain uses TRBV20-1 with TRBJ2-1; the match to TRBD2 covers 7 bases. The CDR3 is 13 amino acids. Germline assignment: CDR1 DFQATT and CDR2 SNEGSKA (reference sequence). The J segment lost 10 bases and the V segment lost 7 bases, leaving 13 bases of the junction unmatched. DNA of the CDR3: TGCAGTGTTCCGGGACTGACGGGAGGCGAGCAGTTCTTC. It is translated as CSVPGLTGGEQFF.

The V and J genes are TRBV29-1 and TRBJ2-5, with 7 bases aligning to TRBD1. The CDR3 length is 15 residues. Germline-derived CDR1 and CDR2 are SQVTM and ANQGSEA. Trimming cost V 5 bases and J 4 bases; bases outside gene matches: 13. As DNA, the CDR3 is TGCAGCGTTTTAACCATAACAGGGGATGGAGAGACCCAGTACTTC. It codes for CSVLTITGDGETQYF.

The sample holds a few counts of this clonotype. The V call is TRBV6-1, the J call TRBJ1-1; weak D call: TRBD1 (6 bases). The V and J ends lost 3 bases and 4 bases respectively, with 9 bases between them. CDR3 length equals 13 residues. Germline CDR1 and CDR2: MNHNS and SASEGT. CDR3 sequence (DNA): TGTGCCAGCAGTGAGTCCAGGGGCACTGAAGCTTTCTTT. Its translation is CASSESRGTEAFF.

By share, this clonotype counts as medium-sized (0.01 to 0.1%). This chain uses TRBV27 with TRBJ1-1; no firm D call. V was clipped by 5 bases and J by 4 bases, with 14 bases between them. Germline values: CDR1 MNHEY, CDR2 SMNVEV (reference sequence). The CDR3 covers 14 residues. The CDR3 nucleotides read TGTGCCAGCAGTCCCCATGGGGTAGCCACTGAAGCTTTCTTT. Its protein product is CASSPHGVATEAFF.

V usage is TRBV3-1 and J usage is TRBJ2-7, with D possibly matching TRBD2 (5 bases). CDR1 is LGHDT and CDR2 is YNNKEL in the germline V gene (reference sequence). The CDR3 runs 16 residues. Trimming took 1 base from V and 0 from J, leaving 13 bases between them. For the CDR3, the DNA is TGTGCCAGCAGCCAAGGGTCCGGACTGATCTCCTACGAGCAGTACTTC. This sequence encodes CASSQGSGLISYEQYF.

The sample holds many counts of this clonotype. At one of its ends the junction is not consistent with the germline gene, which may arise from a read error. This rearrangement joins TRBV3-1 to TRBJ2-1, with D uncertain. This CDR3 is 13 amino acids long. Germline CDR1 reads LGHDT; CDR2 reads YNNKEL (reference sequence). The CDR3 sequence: CASSQDWAGGEIF. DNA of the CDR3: TGTGCCAGCAGCCAAGATTGGGCAGGTGGCGAAATCTTC.

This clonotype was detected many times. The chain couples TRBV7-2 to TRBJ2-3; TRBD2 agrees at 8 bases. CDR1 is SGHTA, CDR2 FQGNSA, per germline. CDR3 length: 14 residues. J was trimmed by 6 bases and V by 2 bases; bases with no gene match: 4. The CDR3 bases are TGTGCCAGCAGCTTAATGCGGGGGGCGGATACGCAGTATTTT. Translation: CASSLMRGADTQYF.

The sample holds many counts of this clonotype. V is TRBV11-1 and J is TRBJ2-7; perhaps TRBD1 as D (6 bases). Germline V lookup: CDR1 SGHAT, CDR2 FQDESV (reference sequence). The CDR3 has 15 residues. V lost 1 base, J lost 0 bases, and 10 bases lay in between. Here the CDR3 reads CASSLGTANSYEQYF. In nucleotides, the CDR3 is TGTGCCAGCAGCTTAGGGACAGCTAACTCCTACGAGCAGTACTTC.

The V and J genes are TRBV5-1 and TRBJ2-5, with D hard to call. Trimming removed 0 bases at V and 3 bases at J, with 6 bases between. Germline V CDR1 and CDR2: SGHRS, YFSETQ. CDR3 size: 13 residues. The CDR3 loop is CASSLEREETQYF. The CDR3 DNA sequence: TGCGCCAGCAGCTTGGAGAGAGAAGAGACCCAGTACTTC.

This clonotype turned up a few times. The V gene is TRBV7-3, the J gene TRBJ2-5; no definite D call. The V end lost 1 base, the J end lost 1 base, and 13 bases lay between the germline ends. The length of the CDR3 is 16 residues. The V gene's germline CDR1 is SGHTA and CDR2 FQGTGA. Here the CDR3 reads CASSLRVAGPQETQYF. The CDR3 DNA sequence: TGTGCCAGCAGCTTAAGAGTCGCAGGTCCCCAAGAGACCCAGTACTTC.

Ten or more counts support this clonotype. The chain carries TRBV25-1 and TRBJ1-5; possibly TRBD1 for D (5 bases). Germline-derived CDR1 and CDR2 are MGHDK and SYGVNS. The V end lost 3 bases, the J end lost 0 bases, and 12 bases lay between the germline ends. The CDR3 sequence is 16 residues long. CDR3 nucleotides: TGTGCCAGCAGTGATACGGGGCGGGATAGCAATCAGCCCCAGCATTTT. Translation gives CASSDTGRDSNQPQHF.

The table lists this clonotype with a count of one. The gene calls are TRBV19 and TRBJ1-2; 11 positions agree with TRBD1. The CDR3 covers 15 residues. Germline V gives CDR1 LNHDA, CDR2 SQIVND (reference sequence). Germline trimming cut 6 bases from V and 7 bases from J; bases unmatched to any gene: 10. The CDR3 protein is CASRLAGQGVSGYTF. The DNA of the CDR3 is TGTGCCAGTAGACTGGCGGGACAGGGGGTATCTGGCTACACCTTC.